Many counts were recorded for the clone carrying this TCR beta chain. The data are from a study of T cells in Graves' hyperthyroidism and ophthalmopathy. This CDR3 spans 14 amino acids. Trimming pared 5 bases from V and 5 bases from J, leaving 13 bases between. From germline, CDR1 is SGHTA and CDR2 FQGNSA. Researchers amplified the TCR beta CDR3 regions from RNA transcripts. First-round RT-PCR targeting the TCR CDR3 was performed with the HTBI primer set. TCRdb re-called the multiplex PCR reads through MiXCR, storing one row per CDR3 protein. The table shows 500,000 to 750,000 distinct CDR3 sequences, with approximately 15% occurring only once.

The rearrangement uses TRBV7-2 and TRBJ2-1; D is uncertain. Material: blood. The source is a woman aged 25 to 39 with Graves' hyperthyroidism. CDR3 coding DNA: TGTGCCAGCAGCCCCCGGTGGCTCGACAATGAGCAGTTCTTC. As protein: CASSPRWLDNEQFF. The full variable domain, rest sourced from reference TRBV7-2 and TRBJ2-1, is GAGVSQSPSNKVTEKGKDVELRCDPISGHTALYWYRQSLGQGLEFLIYFQGNSAPDKSGLPSDRFSAERTGGSVSTLTIQRTQQEDSAVYLCASSPRWLDNEQFFGPGTRLTVL.